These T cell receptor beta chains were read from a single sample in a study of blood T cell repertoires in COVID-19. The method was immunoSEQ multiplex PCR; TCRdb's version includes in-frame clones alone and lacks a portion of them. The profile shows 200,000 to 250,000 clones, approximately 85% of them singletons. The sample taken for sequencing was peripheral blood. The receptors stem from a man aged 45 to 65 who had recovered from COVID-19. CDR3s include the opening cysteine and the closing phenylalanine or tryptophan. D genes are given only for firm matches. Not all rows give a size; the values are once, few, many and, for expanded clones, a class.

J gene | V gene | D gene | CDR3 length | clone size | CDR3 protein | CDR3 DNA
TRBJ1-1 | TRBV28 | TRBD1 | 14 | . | CASSFGTGGTEAFF | TGTGCCAGCAGTTTCGGGACAGGGGGCACTGAAGCTTTCTTT
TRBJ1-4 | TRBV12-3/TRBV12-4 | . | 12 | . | CASSLYLEKLFF | TGTGCCAGCAGTTTATATCTTGAAAAACTGTTTTTT
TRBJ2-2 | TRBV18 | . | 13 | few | CASSPRRTGELFF | TGTGCCAGCTCACCAAGGCGGACCGGGGAGCTGTTTTTT
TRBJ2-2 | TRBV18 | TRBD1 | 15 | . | CASSRRDRFGGELFF | TGTGCCAGCTCACGAAGGGACAGGTTCGGCGGGGAGCTGTTTTTT
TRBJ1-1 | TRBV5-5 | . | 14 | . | CASSSSVQNTEAFF | TGTGCCAGCAGCTCCTCGGTGCAGAACACTGAAGCTTTCTTT
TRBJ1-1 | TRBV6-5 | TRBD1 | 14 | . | CASRVTGGRSEAFF | TGTGCCAGCAGAGTGACAGGGGGCAGGTCTGAAGCTTTCTTT
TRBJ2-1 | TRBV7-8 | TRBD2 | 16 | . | CASRDPGLAGSSEQFF | TGTGCCAGCAGGGACCCGGGACTAGCGGGATCATCTGAGCAGTTCTTC
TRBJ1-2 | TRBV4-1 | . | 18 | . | CASSQAMGVPGHYYGYTF | TGCGCCAGCAGCCAAGCCATGGGGGTTCCGGGACATTACTATGGCTACACCTTC
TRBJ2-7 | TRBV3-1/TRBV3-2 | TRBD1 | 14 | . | CASSQGYRGYEQYF | TGTGCCAGCAGCCAAGGGTACAGGGGGTACGAGCAGTACTTC
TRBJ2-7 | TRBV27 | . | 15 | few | CASSPRQGTAYEQYF | TGTGCCAGCAGTCCCCGTCAGGGGACCGCCTACGAGCAGTACTTC
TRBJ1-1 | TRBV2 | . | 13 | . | CASTLGGETEAFF | TGTGCCAGCACGCTGGGGGGGGAGACTGAAGCTTTCTTT
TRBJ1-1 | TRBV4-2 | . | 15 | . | CASSKDDRMNTEAFF | TGTGCCAGCAGCAAGGATGACAGAATGAACACTGAAGCTTTCTTT
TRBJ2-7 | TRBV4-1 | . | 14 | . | CASSPRGGSYEQYF | TGCGCCAGCAGCCCCAGAGGGGGCTCCTACGAGCAGTACTTC
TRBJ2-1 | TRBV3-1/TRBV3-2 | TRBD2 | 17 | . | CASSQVPSGNPYNEQFF | TGTGCCAGCAGCCAGGTCCCTAGCGGGAACCCCTACAATGAGCAGTTCTTC
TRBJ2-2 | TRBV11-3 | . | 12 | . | CASSPRAGELFF | TGTGCCAGCAGCCCTCGGGCCGGGGAGCTGTTTTTT
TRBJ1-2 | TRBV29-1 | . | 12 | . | CSVGGGSYGYTF | TGCAGCGTTGGTGGTGGGAGCTATGGCTACACCTTC
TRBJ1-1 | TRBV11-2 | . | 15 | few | CASSLSNTRNTEAFF | TGTGCCAGCAGCTTAAGTAACACTAGGAACACTGAAGCTTTCTTT
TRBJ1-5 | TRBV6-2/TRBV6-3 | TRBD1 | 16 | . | CASSVIGQDTYQPQHF | TGTGCCAGCAGTGTGATTGGACAGGATACCTATCAGCCCCAGCATTTT
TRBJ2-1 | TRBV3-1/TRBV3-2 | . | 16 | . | CASSQESGLLPDEQFF | TGTGCCAGCAGCCAAGAATCTGGGCTCCTCCCCGATGAGCAGTTCTTC
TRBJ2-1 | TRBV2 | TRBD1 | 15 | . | CASSSDRGLYNEQFF | TGTGCCAGCAGTTCTGACAGGGGACTTTACAATGAGCAGTTCTTC
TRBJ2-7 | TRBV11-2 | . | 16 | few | CASSLGVTGSSYEQYF | TGTGCCAGCAGCTTAGGTGTCACAGGGTCGTCCTACGAGCAGTACTTC
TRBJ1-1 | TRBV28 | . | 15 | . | CASSLSRPQNTEAFF | TGTGCCAGCAGTTTATCCAGGCCCCAGAACACTGAAGCTTTCTTT
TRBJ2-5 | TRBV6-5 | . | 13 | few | CASSRTRTETQYF | TGTGCCAGCAGCCGTACTAGGACGGAGACCCAGTACTTC
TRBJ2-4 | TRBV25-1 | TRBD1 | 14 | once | CASSDPTGRNIQYF | TGTGCCAGCAGTGATCCGACAGGGCGGAACATTCAGTACTTC
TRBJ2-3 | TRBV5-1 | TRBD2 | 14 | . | CASSFPGRPDTQYF | TGCGCCAGCAGCTTTCCCGGGAGGCCAGATACGCAGTATTTT
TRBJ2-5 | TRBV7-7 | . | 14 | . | CASSFFGSGETQYF | TGTGCCAGCAGCTTTTTCGGGAGTGGAGAGACCCAGTACTTC